This T cell receptor (beta chain) was identified during a study of Tregs in tolerant kidney transplant recipients. Germline lookup yields CDR1 DFQATT and CDR2 SNEGSKA (reference sequence). The CDR3 covers 14 residues. V lost 4 bases and J lost 5; bases outside the gene matches: 7. Of note for this clone: The read comes to an end 3 residues before the CDR3 does, leaving the germline J gene to fill in the end.

The method was immunoSEQ multiplex PCR; TCRdb's version includes in-frame clones alone and lacks a portion of them. The sample holds 20,000 to 30,000 clones. The nonmyeloablative bone marrow transplants came from related graft donors, with transient mixed chimerism. Sample: CD4+ T cells from blood (PBMCs), taken 6 months after the transplant. This chain links TRBV20-1 with TRBJ2-2; 7 bases fit TRBD2. The receptor was derived from a human patient who received a combined kidney and bone marrow transplant. Some T cells may be supplied by the graft donor. CDR3 amino acids: CSATAGLETGELFF. The covered CDR3 bases are TGCAGTGCTACGGCAGGACTAGAGACCGGGGAG.